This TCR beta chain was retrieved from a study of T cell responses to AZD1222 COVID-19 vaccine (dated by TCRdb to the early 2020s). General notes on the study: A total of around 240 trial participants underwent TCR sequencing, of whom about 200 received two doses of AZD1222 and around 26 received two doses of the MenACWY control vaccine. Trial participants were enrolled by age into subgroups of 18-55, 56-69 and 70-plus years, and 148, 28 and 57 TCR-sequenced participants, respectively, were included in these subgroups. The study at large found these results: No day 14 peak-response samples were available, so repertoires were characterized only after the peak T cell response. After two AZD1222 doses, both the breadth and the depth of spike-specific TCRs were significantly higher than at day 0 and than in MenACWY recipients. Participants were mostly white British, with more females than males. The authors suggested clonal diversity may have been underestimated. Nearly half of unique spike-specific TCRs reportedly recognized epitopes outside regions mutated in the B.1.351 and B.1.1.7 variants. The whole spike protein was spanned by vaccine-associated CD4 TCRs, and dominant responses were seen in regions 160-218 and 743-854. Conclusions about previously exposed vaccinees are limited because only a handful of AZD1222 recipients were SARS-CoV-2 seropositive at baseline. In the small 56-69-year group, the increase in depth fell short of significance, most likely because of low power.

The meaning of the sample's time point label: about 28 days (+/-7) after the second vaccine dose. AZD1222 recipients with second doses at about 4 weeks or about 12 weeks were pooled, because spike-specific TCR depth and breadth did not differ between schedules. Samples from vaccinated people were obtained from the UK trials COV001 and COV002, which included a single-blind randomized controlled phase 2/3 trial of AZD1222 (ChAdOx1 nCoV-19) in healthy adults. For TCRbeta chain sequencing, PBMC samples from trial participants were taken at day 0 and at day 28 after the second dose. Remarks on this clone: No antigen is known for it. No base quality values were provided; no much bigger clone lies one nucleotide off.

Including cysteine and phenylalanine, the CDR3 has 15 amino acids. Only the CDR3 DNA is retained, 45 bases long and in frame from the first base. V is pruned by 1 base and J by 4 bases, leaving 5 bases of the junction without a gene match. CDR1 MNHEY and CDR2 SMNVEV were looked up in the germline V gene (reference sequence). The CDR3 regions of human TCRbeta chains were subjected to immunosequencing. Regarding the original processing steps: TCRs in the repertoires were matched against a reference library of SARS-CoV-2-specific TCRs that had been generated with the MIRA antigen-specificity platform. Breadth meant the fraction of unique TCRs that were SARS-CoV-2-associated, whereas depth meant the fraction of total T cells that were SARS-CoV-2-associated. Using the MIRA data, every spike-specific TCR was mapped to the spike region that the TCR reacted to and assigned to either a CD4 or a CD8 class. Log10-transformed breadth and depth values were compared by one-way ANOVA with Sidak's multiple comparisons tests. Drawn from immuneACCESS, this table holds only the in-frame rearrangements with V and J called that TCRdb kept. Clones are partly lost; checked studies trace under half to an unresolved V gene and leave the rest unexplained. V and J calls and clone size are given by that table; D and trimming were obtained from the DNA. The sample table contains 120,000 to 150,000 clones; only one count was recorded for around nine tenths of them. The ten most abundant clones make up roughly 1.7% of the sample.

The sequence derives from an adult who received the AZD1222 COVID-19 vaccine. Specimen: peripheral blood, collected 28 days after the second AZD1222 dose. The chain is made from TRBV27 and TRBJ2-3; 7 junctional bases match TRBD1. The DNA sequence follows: TGTGCCAGCAGTTTATTGACAGGGAGATCAGATACGCAGTATTTT. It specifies CASSLLTGRSDTQYF.